Presented here are 17 T cell receptor beta chains from one specimen sequenced in a study of blood T cell repertoires in COVID-19. Method: immunoSEQ multiplex PCR; TCRdb's copy keeps in-frame clones and lacks some. Here the sample spans approximately 300,000 clones, about 90% being singletons. The specimen was PBMCs or T cells enriched from blood (not recorded which). These receptor sequences come from a woman younger than 35 with acute COVID-19.

V and J are TRBV19 and TRBJ2-7, with 13 bases aligning to TRBD2. J gave up 0 bases and V 5 bases, and 10 bases lay outside the gene matches. Germline CDR1 is LNHDA and CDR2 is SQIVND (reference sequence). This CDR3 spans 18 amino acids. The CDR3 region is CASSPRTSGSYSSYEQYF. CDR3 nucleotides: TGTGCCAGTAGTCCCCGGACTAGCGGGAGTTACAGCTCCTACGAGCAGTACTTC.

This clone was seen ten or more times. The chain is built from TRBV10-1 and TRBJ2-1, with D possibly matching TRBD2 (5 bases). CDR3 length equals 14 residues. The germline V gene has CDR1 WNHNN and CDR2 SYGVQD (reference sequence). Between the trimmed V and J ends, which lost 3 bases and 5 bases, there was a span of 11 bases. CDR3 in amino acids: CASSDREVHNEQFF. CDR3 DNA: TGCGCCAGCAGTGACCGGGAAGTCCACAATGAGCAGTTCTTC.

J is TRBJ2-4 and V is TRBV2; the match to TRBD1 covers 8 bases. This CDR3 spans 16 amino acids. The germline CDR1 and CDR2 sequences are SNHLY and FYNNEI. V was pared by 10 bases and J by 0 bases, with 11 bases of the junction left unmatched. The CDR3 DNA sequence: TGTGCCATCGCCGGACAGGGAGAGATAGCCAAAAACATTCAGTACTTC. Its translation: CAIAGQGEIAKNIQYF. The whole variable domain, filled in from reference TRBV2 and TRBJ2-4, reads EPEVTQTPSHQVTQMGQEVILRCVPISNHLYFYWYRQILGQKVEFLVSFYNNEISEKSEIFDDQFSVERPDGSNFTLKIRSTKLEDSAMYFCAIAGQGEIAKNIQYFGAGTRLSVL.

The V and J genes are TRBV7-8 and TRBJ1-1; 8 bases are shared with TRBD1. Looked up from germline, CDR1 is SGHVS and CDR2 is FQNEAQ. CDR3 length: 15 residues. The V gene end was trimmed by 5 bases and the J gene end by 2 bases; junction bases not matched to a gene: 7. The CDR3 nucleotides read TGTGCCAGCAGCACACGAGGACAGGGAAACACTGAAGCTTTCTTT. Protein product: CASSTRGQGNTEAFF. Based on the CDR3 plus reference TRBV7-8 and TRBJ1-1, the full variable domain is GAGVSQSPRYKVAKRGQDVALRCDPISGHVSLFWYQQALGQGPEFLTYFQNEAQLDKSGLPSDRFFAERPEGSVSTLKIQRTQQEDSAVYLCASSTRGQGNTEAFFGQGTRLTVV.

This chain uses TRBV7-3 with TRBJ2-1; D possibly corresponds to TRBD2 (6 bases). CDR3 size: 12 residues. Trimming pared 4 bases from V and 16 bases from J, leaving 17 bases between. CDR1 and CDR2 from the germline V gene are SGHTA and FQGTGA. The CDR3 reads CASSSNRGEPFF. The CDR3 bases are TGTGCCAGCAGCTCCAACCGCGGGGAGCCATTCTTC.

The J gene is TRBJ1-4, the V gene TRBV19; 7 nucleotides align to TRBD1. This CDR3 spans 15 amino acids. V lost 4 bases to trimming and J lost 5 bases; unmatched junction nucleotides: 7. Germline lookup yields CDR1 LNHDA and CDR2 SQIVND (reference sequence). CDR3 region: CASSSDRDANEKLFF. CDR3 coding DNA: TGTGCCAGTAGTAGCGACAGGGACGCGAATGAAAAACTGTTTTTT.

The rearrangement uses TRBV19 and TRBJ1-1, with unresolved D. This CDR3 has 11 amino acids. V lost 3 bases and J lost 11, with 10 bases in between. The germline V gene encodes CDR1 LNHDA and CDR2 SQIVND (reference sequence). CDR3 protein: CASSISGEAFF. In DNA, the CDR3 is TGTGCCAGTAGTATCAGCGGGGAGGCTTTCTTT.

V is TRBV11-2 and J is TRBJ1-2; D unresolved. The V gene lost 3 bases and the J gene lost 7 bases, with 15 bases spanning the gap. The germline CDR1 and CDR2 sequences are SGHAT and FQNNGV. CDR3 size: 14 residues. CDR3 in DNA: TGTGCCAGCAGCTTGGAACGCTCCGAGGGTGGCTACACCTTC. Its protein is CASSLERSEGGYTF.

The chain couples TRBV28 to TRBJ1-2; the match to TRBD1 covers 7 bases. V lost 8 bases to trimming and J lost 6 bases; unmatched junction nucleotides: 18. Germline lookup yields CDR1 MDHEN and CDR2 SYDVKM. The CDR3 loop spans 16 amino acids. The CDR3 sequence is CASQEGAGPLYDGYTF. CDR3 nucleotides: TGTGCCAGCCAAGAGGGGGCAGGGCCCCTTTATGATGGCTACACCTTC.

The chain has TRBV9 and TRBJ2-1, with TRBD2 matching 13 bases. CDR3 length: 16 amino acids. The V segment lost 2 bases and the J segment 12 bases; nucleotides outside the gene matches: 11. Germline V CDR1 and CDR2: SGDLS, YYNGEE. CDR3: CASSVSGTSGEEGQFF. The CDR3 bases are TGTGCCAGCAGCGTCAGCGGGACTAGCGGGGAGGAGGGGCAGTTCTTC.

The gene calls are TRBV30 and TRBJ2-1; D may be TRBD2 (6 bases). Per germline, CDR1 GTSNPN and CDR2 SVGIG (reference sequence). Trimming cost V 0 bases and J 5 bases, with 11 bases left between them. The CDR3 has 14 amino acids. CDR3 DNA sequence: TGTGCCTGGAGTGTACACGGGAGCCACAATGAGCAGTTCTTC. It yields the protein CAWSVHGSHNEQFF.

The rearrangement links TRBV7-9 to TRBJ2-1; TRBD2 matches 9 bases. The V gene's germline CDR1 is SEHNR and CDR2 FQNEAQ (reference sequence). V was pared by 9 bases and J by 2 bases, with 2 bases of the junction left unmatched. The CDR3 totals 13 residues. CDR3 sequence: CASASGAYNEQFF. The CDR3 DNA sequence: TGTGCCAGTGCTAGCGGGGCCTACAATGAGCAGTTCTTC.

There are a few counts of this clone. CDR3 DNA sequence: TGTGCCAGCAGCTTTGAGAGCAATCAGCCCCAGCATTTT. As protein: CASSFESNQPQHF. The chain links TRBV7-2 to TRBJ1-5; D gene ambiguous. V lost 3 bases and J lost 1, with 4 bases in between. The CDR3 totals 13 residues. Germline V gene data show CDR1 as SGHTA and CDR2 as FQGNSA.

As DNA, the CDR3 is TGTGCCAGCAGCTTACATCAGCGGGGGACGGCCGGGGCCAACGTCCTGACTTTC. Protein: CASSLHQRGTAGANVLTF. This chain joins TRBV7-3 and TRBJ2-6; 8 bases align to TRBD2. Unmatched junction bases numbered 10, after V lost 2 bases and J lost 4 bases. CDR1 is SGHTA, CDR2 FQGTGA, per germline. There are 18 residues in the CDR3.

This clone has a handful of counts. The chain joins TRBV5-1 to TRBJ2-7; 7 bases align to TRBD2. Per germline, CDR1 SGHRS and CDR2 YFSETQ. The J segment lost 1 base and the V segment lost 0 bases, leaving 13 bases of the junction unmatched. This CDR3 is 18 amino acids long. This CDR3 is CASSLGPSGGEGSYEQYF. The CDR3 coding sequence is TGCGCCAGCAGCTTGGGTCCTAGCGGTGGGGAAGGGTCCTACGAGCAGTACTTC. Using reference TRBV5-1 and TRBJ2-7 for the parts outside the CDR3, the full variable domain is KAGVTQTPRYLIKTRGQQVTLSCSPISGHRSVSWYQQTPGQGLQFLFEYFSETQRNKGNFPGRFSGRQFSNSRSEMNVSTLELGDSALYLCASSLGPSGGEGSYEQYFGPGTRLTVT.

This clone appeared a few times. The V and J genes are TRBV30 and TRBJ1-1; 9 nucleotides line up with TRBD1. This CDR3 has 12 amino acids. The trim removed 5 bases at V and 8 bases at J, leaving 6 bases unmatched. Germline lookup yields CDR1 GTSNPN and CDR2 SVGIG (reference sequence). DNA for the CDR3: TGTGCCTGGGGGACAGGGTACGGGGAAGCTTTCTTT. Translated: CAWGTGYGEAFF.

This clone has a single count. The J gene is TRBJ2-1, the V gene TRBV7-9, with D perhaps TRBD2 (5 bases). The CDR3 length is 12 residues. The V end lost 6 bases, the J end lost 15 bases, and 18 bases lay between the germline ends. Germline CDR1 reads SEHNR; CDR2 reads FQNEAQ (reference sequence). CDR3 sequence (DNA): TGTGCCAGCAGTGGTCCTAGCTACCTTGGGTTCTTC. It encodes CASSGPSYLGFF. Full variable domain (remainder filled in from reference TRBV7-9 and TRBJ2-1): DTGVSQNPRHKITKRGQNVTFRCDPISEHNRLYWYRQTLGQGPEFLTYFQNEAQLEKSRLLSDRFSAERPKGSFSTLEIQRTEQGDSAMYLCASSGPSYLGFFGPGTRLTVL.